Below, 31 T cell receptor beta chains from the same sample are listed, as sequenced in a study of OX40 agonist ivuxolimab in advanced cancers. Repertoires were generated with immunoSEQ multiplex PCR, while TCRdb's copy carries only in-frame clones and drops some. Of about 66,000 clones in the sample, over 80% were seen once. This material consisted of CD4+ or CD8+ T cells sorted from blood, taken in a trial of the OX40 agonist ivuxolimab. The source of these receptors is an adult with an advanced solid tumor such as melanoma, head and neck, liver or kidney cancer.

The genes are TRBV7-9 and TRBJ2-3; D not resolved. V dropped 4 bases and J dropped 7 bases, with 12 bases sitting between them. Germline V gives CDR1 SEHNR, CDR2 FQNEAQ (reference sequence). The CDR3 has 13 amino acids. CDR3: CASSSEMGYTQYF. The CDR3 nucleotides read TGTGCCAGCAGCTCCGAGATGGGATATACGCAGTATTTT.

The chain combines TRBV14 with TRBJ2-7; D unresolved. This CDR3 has 14 residues. Germline lookup yields CDR1 SGHDN and CDR2 FVKESK. Trimming removed 1 base from V and 3 bases from J, with 10 bases in between. The CDR3 here is CASSQVFPHYEQYF. In nucleotides, the CDR3 is TGTGCCAGCAGCCAAGTCTTCCCGCACTACGAGCAGTACTTC.

CDR3 residues: CSVGGRGLSYNEQFF. The CDR3 coding sequence is TGCAGCGTGGGGGGGAGGGGGCTCTCCTACAATGAGCAGTTCTTC. This chain connects TRBV29-1 to TRBJ2-1; D tentatively reads TRBD1 or TRBD2 (7 bases each). The V gene lost 6 bases and the J gene lost 0 bases, with 15 bases spanning the gap. Germline lookup yields CDR1 SQVTM and CDR2 ANQGSEA. This CDR3 is built from 15 residues.

V is TRBV5-1 and J is TRBJ1-1, with D possibly matching TRBD1 (6 bases). Trimming pared 4 bases from V and 3 bases from J, leaving 19 bases between. CDR1 SGHRS and CDR2 YFSETQ come from the germline V gene. CDR3 length equals 16 residues. The CDR3 DNA reads as TGCGCCAGCAGCCTTCATCTACAGGGCACAGACACTGAAGCTTTCTTT. Residues: CASSLHLQGTDTEAFF.

V is TRBV10-3 and J is TRBJ2-5, with TRBD2 matching over 12 bases. The CDR3 totals 13 residues. Germline CDR1 is ENHRY and CDR2 is SYGVKD. Trimming at V came to 10 bases and at J to 4 bases, leaving 4 bases not matched to a gene. CDR3 sequence (DNA): TGTGCCACCAAACTAGCGGGAGGAGAGACCCAGTACTTC. As protein: CATKLAGGETQYF.

The chain employs TRBV28 and TRBJ2-3, with TRBD1 matching over 7 bases. The V gene's germline CDR1 is MDHEN and CDR2 SYDVKM. The CDR3 is made up of 11 amino acids. The trim removed 10 bases at V and 5 bases at J, leaving 3 bases unmatched. This chain's CDR3 is CAIYRGDTQYF. In DNA form, the CDR3 reads TGTGCCATCTACAGGGGAGATACGCAGTATTTT.

This sequence joins TRBV5-4 and TRBJ2-2; TRBD1 is a possible D gene (6 bases). This CDR3 is built from 15 residues. CDR1 is SGHNT, CDR2 YYREEE, per germline (reference sequence). The germline V and J ends were trimmed by 0 bases and 5 bases, with 11 bases remaining between them. CDR3 sequence reads: CASSLAGAATGELFF. In DNA form, the CDR3 reads TGTGCCAGCAGCTTGGCAGGGGCCGCGACCGGGGAGCTGTTTTTT.

This clone was found once. The chain recombines TRBV4-3 with TRBJ2-2; D gene ambiguous. Germline CDR1 LGHNA, CDR2 YSLEER. The CDR3 covers 15 residues. V was clipped by 0 bases and J by 0 bases, with 5 bases between them. CDR3 amino acids: CASSQEGTNTGELFF. Written as DNA, the CDR3 is TGCGCCAGCAGCCAAGAGGGTACGAACACCGGGGAGCTGTTTTTT.

The chain uses TRBV15 and TRBJ2-2; 7 bases match TRBD1. With V trimmed by 3 bases and J by 2 bases, 6 bases remained unmatched. Germline CDR1 LNHNV, CDR2 YYDKDF (reference sequence). The CDR3 totals 16 residues. CDR3 region: CATSRFGTDNTGELFF. The CDR3 DNA reads TGTGCCACCAGCAGGTTCGGGACAGATAACACCGGGGAGCTGTTTTTT.

The chain uses TRBV7-2 and TRBJ1-5; no clear D. The V gene's germline CDR1 is SGHTA and CDR2 FQGNSA. V was cut by 5 bases and J by 6 bases, with 8 bases left in between. The CDR3 is 12 amino acids. The CDR3 loop is CASSEAGQPQHF. The CDR3 DNA reads TGTGCCAGCAGCGAGGCAGGTCAGCCCCAGCATTTT.

This sequence joins TRBV2 and TRBJ1-1; possibly TRBD1 for D (5 bases). There are 13 residues in the CDR3. Per germline, CDR1 SNHLY and CDR2 FYNNEI. The V gene lost 7 bases and the J gene lost 1 base, with 10 bases spanning the gap. The CDR3 loop is CASTQDTNTEAFF. The CDR3 coding sequence is TGTGCCAGCACTCAGGACACGAACACTGAAGCTTTCTTT.

DNA for the CDR3: TGTGCCAGCAGTTTATTCCTGGGACGGGGGACCCAGTACTTC. It translates to CASSLFLGRGTQYF. V and J are TRBV27 and TRBJ2-5, with D tentatively TRBD1 or TRBD2 (5 bases each). The germline gives CDR1 MNHEY, CDR2 SMNVEV (reference sequence). CDR3 length: 14 residues. V lost 1 base to trimming and J lost 7 bases, with 13 bases between them.

V and J are TRBV10-2 and TRBJ2-1; 7 bases align to TRBD2. The CDR3 runs to 13 residues. In germline, CDR1 is WSHSY, CDR2 SAAADI. The J segment lost 12 bases and the V segment lost 7 bases, leaving 12 bases of the junction unmatched. CDR3 nucleotide sequence: TGCGCCAGCAAACCCCTAGCGGCCCTAGCGCAGTTCTTC. Residues: CASKPLAALAQFF.

The CDR3 DNA sequence: TGCGCCAGCAGCCCGGGGGGGGTGCACCCCGGGGAGCTGTTTTTT. Amino acid sequence: CASSPGGVHPGELFF. J is TRBJ2-2 and V is TRBV5-1; 8 nucleotides align to TRBD2. In germline, CDR1 is SGHRS, CDR2 YFSETQ. The V segment lost 4 bases and the J segment 6 bases; nucleotides outside the gene matches: 8. The CDR3 sequence is 15 residues long.

The V and J genes are TRBV30 and TRBJ1-4; possibly TRBD1 for D (5 bases). Germline CDR1 and CDR2: GTSNPN and SVGIG (reference sequence). The V end was cut by 0 bases, the J end by 8 bases, with 10 bases between. This CDR3 spans 13 amino acids. The CDR3 loop reads CAWSVGVGEKLFF. For the CDR3, the DNA is TGTGCCTGGAGTGTGGGGGTCGGGGAAAAACTGTTTTTT. The full variable domain, its missing parts supplied by reference TRBV30 and TRBJ1-4, is SQTIHQWPATLVQPVGSPLSLECTVEGTSNPNLYWYRQAAGRGLQLLFYSVGIGQISSEVPQNLSASRPQDRQFILSSKKLLLSDSGFYLCAWSVGVGEKLFFGSGTQLSVL.

CDR3 sequence: CASSFLNTEAFF. The CDR3 DNA follows: TGTGCCAGCAGTTTTTTGAACACTGAAGCTTTCTTT. The V call is TRBV6-6, the J call TRBJ1-1, with no clear D. This CDR3 contains 12 residues. Trimming shortened V by 4 bases and J by 0 bases, and 3 bases separated the two germline ends. Germline lookup yields CDR1 MNHNY and CDR2 SVGAGI (reference sequence).

This chain links TRBV7-2 with TRBJ2-2; TRBD2 matches 9 bases. V trimming: 5 bases; J trimming: 8 bases; junction bases outside the gene matches: 15. The CDR3 is made up of 17 amino acids. CDR1 is SGHTA, CDR2 FQGNSA, per germline. This CDR3 reads CASSPRLADQVGGELFF. The CDR3 DNA is TGTGCCAGCAGCCCAAGACTAGCGGACCAAGTGGGAGGGGAGCTGTTTTTT.

V is TRBV10-2 and J is TRBJ1-5; D not certain. The CDR3 extends over 16 amino acids. Trimming took 3 bases from V and 3 from J, leaving 15 bases between them. The germline gives CDR1 WSHSY, CDR2 SAAADI. For the CDR3, the DNA is TGCGCCAGCAGTGAAATGGGGTTTTATAACAATCAGCCCCAGCATTTT. It yields the protein CASSEMGFYNNQPQHF.

This clone was detected once. The chain links TRBV10-2 to TRBJ1-5; D is perhaps TRBD1 (5 bases). V lost 2 bases to trimming and J lost 0 bases, with 14 bases between them. There are 17 residues in the CDR3. Germline V gene sequence: CDR1 WSHSY, CDR2 SAAADI. Here the CDR3 reads CASSEGAGTYSNQPQHF. CDR3 nucleotides: TGCGCCAGCAGTGAGGGGGCAGGGACCTATAGCAATCAGCCCCAGCATTTT.

This chain connects TRBV2 to TRBJ2-5; 8 bases agree with TRBD2. This CDR3 is built from 16 residues. The V gene end was trimmed by 6 bases and the J gene end by 0 bases; junction bases not matched to a gene: 9. The V gene's germline CDR1 is SNHLY and CDR2 FYNNEI. The CDR3 loop is CASSEERLANQETQYF. CDR3 nucleotide sequence: TGTGCCAGCAGCGAGGAGCGACTAGCGAACCAAGAGACCCAGTACTTC.

This chain joins TRBV6-1 and TRBJ2-7; 9 bases align to TRBD1. This CDR3 contains 14 residues. Germline lookup yields CDR1 MNHNS and CDR2 SASEGT. V shed 5 bases and J 2 bases; nucleotides not matched to a gene: 4. CDR3 nucleotides: TGTGCCAGCAGTTCGACAGGGGGTCCCTACGAGCAGTACTTC. As protein: CASSSTGGPYEQYF.

The chain recombines TRBV10-3 with TRBJ2-5; perhaps TRBD1 as D (7 bases). In germline, CDR1 is ENHRY, CDR2 SYGVKD. The CDR3 has 15 residues. Trimming took off 3 bases at V and 5 bases at J, with 16 bases between the two ends. The CDR3 nucleotides are TGTGCCATCAGTGATCAGGTCAGGGGGGACGAGACCCAGTACTTC. Translating gives CAISDQVRGDETQYF.

The gene calls are TRBV6-5 and TRBJ1-6; D is unclear. V was cut by 7 bases and J by 10 bases, with 14 bases left in between. In germline, CDR1 is MNHEY, CDR2 SVGAGI. This CDR3 has 13 residues. For the CDR3, the DNA is TGTGCCAGCAAAGCCGGTCTGGGCTCACCCCTCCACTTT. Translating gives CASKAGLGSPLHF.

This clone was seen once. This sequence joins TRBV7-3 and TRBJ2-2; the match to TRBD1 covers 7 bases. Germline CDR1 and CDR2: SGHTA and FQGTGA. The CDR3 is made up of 16 amino acids. Losses at the gene ends were 5 bases for V and 4 bases for J; bases not matched to a gene: 10. The CDR3 coding sequence is TGTGCCAGCAGCCCATCCCCCGGACAGGTCACCGGGGAGCTGTTTTTT. This translates into CASSPSPGQVTGELFF.

The rearrangement links TRBV6-6 to TRBJ1-3, with D possibly being TRBD1 (5 bases). The CDR3 totals 14 residues. The V gene's germline CDR1 is MNHNY and CDR2 SVGAGI (reference sequence). Trimming removed 6 bases from V and 0 bases from J, with 9 bases in between. In nucleotides, the CDR3 is TGTGCCAGCAGAGGGGCCAACTCTGGAAACACCATATATTTT. Translated, it gives CASRGANSGNTIYF.

The rearrangement joins TRBV5-1 to TRBJ1-3; no clear D. This CDR3 has 14 residues. The germline V and J ends were trimmed by 2 bases and 1 base, with 7 bases remaining between them. Germline V CDR1 and CDR2: SGHRS, YFSETQ. The CDR3 protein is CASSLMDSGNTIYF. CDR3 sequence (DNA): TGCGCCAGCAGCTTAATGGATTCTGGAAACACCATATATTTT.

The V call is TRBV6-6, the J call TRBJ1-1, with 10 positions matching TRBD1. Per germline, CDR1 MNHNY and CDR2 SVGAGI (reference sequence). V gave up 0 bases and J gave up 6 bases; unmatched junction bases: 1. This CDR3 contains 14 residues. The CDR3 nucleotides are TGTGCCAGCAGTTACTCGACAGGGGGCGCTGAAGCTTTCTTT. Translating gives CASSYSTGGAEAFF.

The chain uses TRBV28 and TRBJ1-4; D ambiguous. Germline values: CDR1 MDHEN, CDR2 SYDVKM. Between the trimmed V and J ends, which lost 5 bases and 5 bases, there was a span of 12 bases. There are 14 residues in the CDR3. DNA of the CDR3: TGTGCCAGCAGTCGGTCAGGACTCAATGAAAAACTGTTTTTT. It is translated as CASSRSGLNEKLFF.

The genes are TRBV28 and TRBJ1-3; D call uncertain. The CDR3 runs to 14 residues. CDR1 MDHEN and CDR2 SYDVKM come from the germline V gene. With 6 bases removed from V and 0 bases from J, the gap between germline ends came to 9 bases. CDR3 bases: TGTGCCAGCAGCTCCACATTCTCTGGAAACACCATATATTTT. This sequence encodes CASSSTFSGNTIYF.

Of note for this clone: The sample contains more than one DNA sequence encoding this CDR3. The V gene is TRBV5-1, the J gene TRBJ2-1; D unclear. The germline gives CDR1 SGHRS, CDR2 YFSETQ. Trimming took 0 bases from V and 6 from J, leaving 7 bases between them. The CDR3 covers 13 residues. The CDR3 loop reads CASSLGQSNEQFF. CDR3 DNA: TGCGCCAGCAGCTTGGGGCAGAGCAATGAGCAGTTCTTC.

This chain uses TRBV18 with TRBJ2-7; 9 positions match TRBD1. The J segment lost 3 bases and the V segment lost 0 bases, leaving 3 bases of the junction unmatched. This CDR3 has 15 amino acids. Germline CDR1 reads KGHSH; CDR2 reads LQKENI. Written as DNA, the CDR3 is TGTGCCAGCTCACCACCGGGACAGGGTATCTACGAGCAGTACTTC. Its translation: CASSPPGQGIYEQYF.